This T cell receptor beta chain was documented in a study of long-term antiretroviral therapy in people with HIV. V gave up 0 bases and J gave up 7 bases, with 9 bases separating them. CDR3 length: 12 amino acids. Germline loops: CDR1 SQVTM, CDR2 ANQGSEA. As regards this clone: Its antigen is unknown.

Overall study findings and caveats: Post-ART samples showed increased diversity that remained below transplant donor control levels.

Survey-level resolution applied to immunoSEQ assay v3.0. Method: immunoSEQ multiplex PCR; TCRdb's copy keeps in-frame clones and lacks some. The repertoire holds more than 15,000 clones, with 75% as singletons. The genes are TRBV29-1 and TRBJ2-5; no definite D call. The material was unsorted PBMCs, obtained 1.5 years before starting antiretroviral therapy. The sequence was collected from a woman between 45 and 65 years old with HIV. The CDR3 bases are TGCAGCGTTGAAGACGGTGGAGCGACCCAGTACTTC. This sequence encodes CSVEDGGATQYF.